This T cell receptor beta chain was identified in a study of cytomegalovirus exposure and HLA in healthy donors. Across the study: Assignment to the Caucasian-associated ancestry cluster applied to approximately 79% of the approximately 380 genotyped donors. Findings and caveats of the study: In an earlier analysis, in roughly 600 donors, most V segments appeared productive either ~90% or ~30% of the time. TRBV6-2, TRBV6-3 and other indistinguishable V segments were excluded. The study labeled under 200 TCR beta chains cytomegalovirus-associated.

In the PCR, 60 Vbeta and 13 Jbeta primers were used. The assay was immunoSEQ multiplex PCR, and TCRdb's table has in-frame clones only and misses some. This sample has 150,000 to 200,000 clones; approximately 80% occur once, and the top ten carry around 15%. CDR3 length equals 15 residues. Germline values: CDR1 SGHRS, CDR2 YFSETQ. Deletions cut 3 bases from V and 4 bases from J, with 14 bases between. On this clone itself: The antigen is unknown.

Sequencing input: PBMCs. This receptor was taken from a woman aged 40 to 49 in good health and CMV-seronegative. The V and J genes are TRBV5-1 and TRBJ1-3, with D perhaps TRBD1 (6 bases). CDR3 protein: CASSYGDRSGNTIYF. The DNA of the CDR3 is TGCGCCAGCAGCTACGGAGACAGGTCGGGAAACACCATATATTTT.